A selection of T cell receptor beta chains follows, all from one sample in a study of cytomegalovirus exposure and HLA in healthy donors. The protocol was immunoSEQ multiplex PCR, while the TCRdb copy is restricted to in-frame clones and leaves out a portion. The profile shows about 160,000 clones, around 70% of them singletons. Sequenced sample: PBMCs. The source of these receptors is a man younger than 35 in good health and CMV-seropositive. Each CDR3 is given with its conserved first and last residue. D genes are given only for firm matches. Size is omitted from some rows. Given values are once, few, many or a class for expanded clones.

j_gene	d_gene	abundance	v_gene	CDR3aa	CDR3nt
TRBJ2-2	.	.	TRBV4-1	CASNMAQNTGELFF	TGCGCCAGCAACATGGCCCAGAACACCGGGGAGCTGTTTTTT
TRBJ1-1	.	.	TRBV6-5	CASGLGPWSEAFF	TGTGCCAGCGGCCTGGGGCCCTGGTCTGAAGCTTTCTTT
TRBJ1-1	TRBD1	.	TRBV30	CAWSVPGGVGIAFF	TGTGCCTGGAGTGTACCAGGGGGCGTGGGAATAGCTTTCTTT
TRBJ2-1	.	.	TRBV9	CASSVSGRNEQFF	TGTGCCAGCAGCGTATCGGGTCGCAATGAGCAGTTCTTC
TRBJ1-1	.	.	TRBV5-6	CASSIPQAKKAEAFF	TGTGCCAGCAGCATTCCTCAGGCGAAGAAGGCTGAAGCTTTCTTT
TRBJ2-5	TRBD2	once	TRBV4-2	CASSQDGSGGIKETQYF	TGTGCCAGCAGCCAAGATGGTAGCGGGGGAATCAAAGAGACCCAGTACTTC
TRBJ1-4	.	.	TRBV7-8	CASSLSAINEKLFF	TGTGCCAGCAGCTTATCAGCGATAAATGAAAAACTGTTTTTT
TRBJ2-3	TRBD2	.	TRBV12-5	CASGLALAGGEDTQYF	TGTGCTAGTGGCCTTGCACTAGCGGGGGGTGAAGATACGCAGTATTTT
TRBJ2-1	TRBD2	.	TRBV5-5	CASSLAPGLAGPRANEQFF	TGTGCCAGCAGCTTGGCCCCGGGACTAGCGGGCCCCCGGGCCAATGAGCAGTTCTTC
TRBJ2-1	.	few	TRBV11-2	CASSLVGVSSYNEQFF	TGTGCCAGCAGCTTGGTGGGAGTGAGCTCCTACAATGAGCAGTTCTTC
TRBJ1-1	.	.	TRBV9	CASSVGVGFENTEAFF	TGTGCCAGCAGCGTAGGGGTGGGCTTCGAGAACACTGAAGCTTTCTTT
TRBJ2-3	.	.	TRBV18	CASSPSAGVTDTQYF	TGTGCCAGCTCACCATCCGCAGGGGTTACGGATACGCAGTATTTT
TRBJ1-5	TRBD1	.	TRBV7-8	CASSPYRGGQPQHF	TGTGCCAGCAGCCCCTACAGGGGAGGTCAGCCCCAGCATTTT
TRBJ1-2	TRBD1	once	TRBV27	CASGPGRTGVYGYTF	TGTGCCAGCGGCCCCGGACGTACAGGGGTATATGGCTACACCTTC
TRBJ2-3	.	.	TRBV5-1	CASNLATSTDTQYF	TGCGCCAGCAACCTGGCGACTAGCACAGATACGCAGTATTTT
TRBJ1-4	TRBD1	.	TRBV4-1	CASSHAGTGGKWTEKLFF	TGCGCCAGCAGCCACGCTGGGACAGGGGGAAAGTGGACGGAAAAACTGTTTTTT
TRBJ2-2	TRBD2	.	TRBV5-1	CASSWTSGGTGELFF	TGCGCCAGCAGCTGGACTAGCGGGGGGACCGGGGAGCTGTTTTTT
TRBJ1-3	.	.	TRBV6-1	CASATAVSGNTIYF	TGTGCCAGCGCAACGGCGGTCTCTGGAAACACCATATATTTT
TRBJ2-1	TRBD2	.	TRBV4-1	CASSLAGGINNEQFF	TGCGCCAGCAGCCTAGCGGGGGGAATAAACAATGAGCAGTTCTTC
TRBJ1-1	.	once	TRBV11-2	CASSPRQSSNTEAFF	TGTGCCAGCAGCCCAAGACAGTCCTCGAACACTGAAGCTTTCTTT
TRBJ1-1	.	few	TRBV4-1	CASSQDLADSREAFF	TGCGCCAGCAGCCAAGATCTTGCGGACTCCCGTGAAGCTTTCTTT
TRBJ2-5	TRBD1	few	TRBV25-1	CASSRLGTDQETQYF	TGTGCCAGCAGTCGATTAGGGACAGATCAAGAGACCCAGTACTTC
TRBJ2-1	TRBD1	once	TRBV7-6	CASSPGQGARNEQFF	TGTGCCAGCAGCCCCGGACAGGGGGCGCGCAATGAGCAGTTCTTC
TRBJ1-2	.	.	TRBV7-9	CASSPDTAEGYGYTF	TGTGCCAGCAGCCCAGACACCGCGGAGGGCTATGGCTACACCTTC
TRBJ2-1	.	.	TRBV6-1	CASSGRAYRSSYNEQFF	TGTGCCAGCAGTGGCAGGGCTTACCGATCCTCCTACAATGAGCAGTTCTTC
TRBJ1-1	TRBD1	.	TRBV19	CASSIRQGLNTEAFF	TGTGCCAGTAGTATACGACAGGGACTTAACACTGAAGCTTTCTTT